There are a few counts of the clone carrying this T cell receptor (beta chain). The data are from a study of blood T cell repertoires in COVID-19. Study-wide background: Donors in the United States, Italy and Spain gave samples during acute or convalescent COVID-19.

Looked up from germline, CDR1 is LNHDA and CDR2 is SQIVND (reference sequence). This CDR3 spans 13 amino acids. V lost 3 bases and J 9 bases, leaving 9 bases between the germline ends. Authors' data handling: It was from reference gene primer amplification that nucleated cell counts were estimated. TCRdb's copy holds only in-frame clones and misses some; the assay was immunoSEQ multiplex PCR. Clone size and the V and J calls come from that table; the DNA yielded D and trimming. The sample lists around 120,000 clones; 78% were seen once. The TCR originated in a man between 70 and 80 years old with acute or convalescent COVID-19. This sequence joins TRBV19 and TRBJ1-6, with a weak D call TRBD1 (5 bases). The sample comprised peripheral blood. The CDR3: CASSIGGSSPLHF. CDR3 in DNA: TGTGCCAGTAGTATCGGGGGGTCTTCACCCCTCCACTTT. The full variable domain, with the rest looked up from reference TRBV19 and TRBJ1-6, is DGGITQSPKYLFRKEGQNVTLSCEQNLNHDAMYWYRQDPGQGLRLIYYSQIVNDFQKGDIAEGYSVSREKKESFPLTVTSAQKNPTAFYLCASSIGGSSPLHFGNGTRLTVT.